Listed here is a single T cell receptor (beta chain). The data belong to a study of blood T cell repertoires in COVID-19. Under the authors' procedure: Amplified reference gene primers provided the basis for estimating nucleated cell counts. The table came from immunoSEQ multiplex PCR; TCRdb's copy has only in-frame clones and leaves some out. The D gene and trimming were derived from the DNA, and the V and J assignments and clone size from that table. The data show 200,000 to 300,000 clones, under 85% seen once. Germline values: CDR1 SGHRS, CDR2 YFSETQ. The junction had 10 bases not matched to a gene; V was cut back by 8 bases and J by 6 bases. The CDR3 is 16 residues long.

This chain connects TRBV5-1 to TRBJ2-2; 13 nucleotides match TRBD2. Sequencing was carried out using peripheral blood. The clonotype originates from a man younger than 40 who had recovered from COVID-19. DNA for the CDR3: TGCGCCAGTACGGGACTAGCGGGGAGGGGCGCCGGGGAGCTGTTTTTT. It codes for CASTGLAGRGAGELFF.